This TCR beta chain came from a study of cytomegalovirus exposure and HLA in healthy donors. Study in general: According to later analysis, the same platform produced the roughly 120 validation and under 700 first-cohort repertoires.

Profiled with immunoSEQ multiplex PCR; TCRdb holds only in-frame clones, not every one. The table includes about 120,000 clones, 90% to 97% detected once. Turning to this clone: Its antigen is not known.

Overall study findings and caveats: Under in vitro conditions, a few CMV-associated chains were confirmed as specific for CMV antigens. The study found most TCR sequences rare, yet found some public TCRs in many donors.

The CDR3 has 15 residues. V was cut by 4 bases and J by 5 bases, with 15 bases left in between. Germline loops: CDR1 SNHLY, CDR2 FYNNEI. The TCR comes from a man between 18 and 29 years old in good health and CMV-seronegative. The sample was PBMCs. The chain carries TRBV2 and TRBJ2-1; weak D call: TRBD2 (5 bases). The CDR3 here is CASSVRPREDNEQFF. The CDR3 bases are TGTGCCAGCAGTGTCAGACCCCGGGAAGACAATGAGCAGTTCTTC.